What follows describes a single TCR beta chain. The V and J ends lost 6 bases and 0 bases, in that order; junction bases with no gene match: 5. Germline values: CDR1 SQVTM, CDR2 ANQGSEA. There are 16 residues in the CDR3. Enrolment of Seattle patients took place during active infection, and they were followed longitudinally. Sequencing was performed with immunoSEQ multiplex PCR; in TCRdb, only in-frame clones are kept and a portion is missing. This table holds approximately 250,000 clones, over 75% found once. This specimen comes from a study of blood T cell repertoires in COVID-19. About the research overall: Whether acute or convalescent, the COVID-19 samples came from the United States, Italy and Spain.

V gene TRBV29-1 combines with J gene TRBJ2-3, with TRBD2 matching over 14 bases. The source is a woman aged 70-85 years with COVID-19, enrolled during active disease. Source material: peripheral blood. CDR3 loop: CSVAGLAGGSTDTQYF. The CDR3 DNA is TGCAGCGTCGCCGGACTAGCGGGAGGAAGCACAGATACGCAGTATTTT.